This T cell receptor beta chain was captured in a study of shared clonotypes between healthy human individuals (dated by TCRdb to the early 2020s). Context from the whole study: The cohort comprised two women and three men aged 18 to 49 years. Per donor, three plates each were used for CD4 naive and CD4 memory, two for CD8 naive, and one for CD8 memory. Blood TCR repertoires of roughly 5 healthy adults were deeply sequenced to estimate repertoire size and the extent of clonotype sharing between individuals. Libraries were prepared and TCR repertoires were sequenced by different laboratories using diverse techniques, in order to increase sequencing depth and limit assay-specific biases. Between about 0.85 and 8.9 billion PBMCs per donor were obtained by leukapheresis.

This clone appeared a single time. It lacks a known antigen. Per-base qualities were not stored, and no clone one base away is much larger. Healthy HIV-negative adults with no recently reported acute infections or vaccinations were included as donors. All donors were Caucasian adults living in Nashville, Tennessee, USA. CD4+ T cells were enriched by magnetic negative selection; naive cells were then positively selected on CD45RA, and the negative fraction formed the memory subset. After blood collection by leukapheresis, PBMCs were isolated using Ficoll-Histopaque density gradient centrifugation and then cryopreserved in the vapor phase of liquid nitrogen. Analytical flow cytometry was used to check the purity and quantity of each magnetically sorted T cell population. Genomic DNA was isolated from each sorted fraction and quantified by UV absorbance on a Nanodrop 2000c. Inclusive of the bounding cysteine and phenylalanine, the CDR3 is 15 residues long. Kept here is only the CDR3 DNA, which spans 45 bases and is read in frame from base 1. V is pared back by 3 bases and J by 2 bases, with 14 bases lying between the germline termini. The germline V gene sets CDR1 to MDHEN and CDR2 to SYDVKM.

Using the deep immunoSEQ assay, TCR CDR3 regions were amplified from genomic DNA by multiplex PCR. Extracted genomic DNA from each cell subset was distributed evenly across all wells of several immunoSEQ 96-well plates, and each plate was treated as a replicate. For sorted subsets, each replicate PCR was loaded with approximately 190 ng genomic DNA, equivalent to about 30,000 T cell genomes. Purified libraries were quantified with a Qubit 3.0 fluorometer, sized on a Bioanalyzer 2100, and re-quantified with the KAPA Library Quantification kit. Every immunoSEQ 96-well plate was sequenced on a separate single-read 150-cycle Illumina NextSeq 550 flow cell. On the study's bioinformatics: Because the immunoSEQ output included only junctional sequences and no quality scores, the filtering could not be the same as the filtering used for full-length reads. Sequences were annotated with PyIR, a Python wrapper for IgBLAST v1.9, using IMGT germline references to assign V/J genes and CDR3. Reads were removed for weak V/J assignments (E-value above 1e-6), missing CDR3, stop codons, out-of-frame junctions, or ambiguous translated residues. V3J clonotypes were defined as sequences sharing an identical inferred V gene, J gene, and CDR3 amino acid sequence. The percentage overlap between two repertoires was calculated by dividing the number of shared unique clonotypes by the size of the smaller repertoire. Richness of each repertoire was evaluated using RTK rarefaction, the Chao1 estimator, and Recon v2.1 estimates of unobserved clonotypes. Generation probabilities for all TCRbeta clonotypes obtained by the gDNA method from a handful of donors were computed using OLGA. The immuneACCESS repertoire file appears here via TCRdb, limited to in-frame rearrangements. These files lack a portion of the clones; in checked studies, under half of the deficit traces to unresolved V genes, and the cause of the others is not known. V and J calls and clone size follow that table, whereas D and trimming were derived from the DNA. The sample table records approximately 2.1 million clones; approximately 93% of these occur just once. Together, the top ten hold around 0.4% of the sample.

Overall results and qualifications from the work: Larger estimated clonotype richness was generally found for naive subsets than for memory subsets. Because the study included a small number of donors, the genetic and exposure-history diversity represented was limited. Pairwise subsampling indicated that sequencing depth was expected to affect the degree of clonotype sharing among donors. Sharing across several donors was observed for around 5% of naive CD4, under 4% of naive CD8, 2% to 2.5% of memory CD4, and over 0.3% of memory CD8 clonotypes. Incomplete sequencing was indicated by rarefaction of sorted-subset datasets, despite the large sequencing depth. Sampling was limited to blood, and TCR repertoires in tissue likely differ from TCR repertoires in blood. Clonotypes shared by all four sorted-subset donors showed higher generation probabilities than non-shared clonotypes.

This clonotype originated in a man aged 18 to 29 in good health. Some clones in this sample may be carry-over from other donors' samples. The sequence is built from TRBV28 and TRBJ2-7; TRBD2 is a weak D gene call, 6 bases matching. The sequencing input was naive CD4+ T cells from PBMCs. In light of the paper, this sample's cell subset or site label describes: CD45RA+ positively selected. The DNA reads as follows: TGTGCCAGCAGTTTCCGTTTAGGGAGGCCCTACGAGCAGTACTTC. The encoded protein is CASSFRLGRPYEQYF.